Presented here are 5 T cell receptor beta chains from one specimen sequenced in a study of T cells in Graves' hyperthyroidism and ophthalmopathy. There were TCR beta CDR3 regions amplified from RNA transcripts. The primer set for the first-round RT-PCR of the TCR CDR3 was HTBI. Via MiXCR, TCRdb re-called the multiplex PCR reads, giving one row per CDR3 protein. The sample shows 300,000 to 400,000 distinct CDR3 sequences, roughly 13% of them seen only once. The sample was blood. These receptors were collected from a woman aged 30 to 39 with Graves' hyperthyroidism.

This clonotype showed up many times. The CDR3 sequence is CAISGLPGQGGVRTEAFF. The CDR3 region has the DNA TGTGCCATCAGTGGACTACCGGGACAGGGGGGAGTTCGCACTGAAGCTTTCTTT. The chain recombines TRBV10-3 with TRBJ1-1; 11 bases are shared with TRBD1. V dropped 4 bases and J dropped 4; count of bases not matched to a gene: 14. The CDR3 consists of 18 residues. The V gene's germline CDR1 is ENHRY and CDR2 SYGVKD.

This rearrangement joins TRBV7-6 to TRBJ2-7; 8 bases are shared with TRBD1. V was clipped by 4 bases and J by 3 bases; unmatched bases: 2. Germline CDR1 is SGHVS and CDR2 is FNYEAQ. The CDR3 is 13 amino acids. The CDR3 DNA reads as TGTGCCAGCAGCTCGGGACAGGTCTACGAGCAGTACTTC. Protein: CASSSGQVYEQYF.

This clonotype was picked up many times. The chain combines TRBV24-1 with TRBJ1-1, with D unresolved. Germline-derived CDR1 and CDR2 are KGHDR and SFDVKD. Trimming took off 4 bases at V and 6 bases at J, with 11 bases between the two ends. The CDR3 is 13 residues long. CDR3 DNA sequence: TGTGCCACCAGTGACCGTGGACTTTCTGAAGCTTTCTTT. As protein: CATSDRGLSEAFF.

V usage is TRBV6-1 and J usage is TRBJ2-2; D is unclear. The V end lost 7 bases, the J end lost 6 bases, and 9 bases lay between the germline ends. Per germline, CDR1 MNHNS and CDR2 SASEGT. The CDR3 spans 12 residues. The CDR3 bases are TGTGCCAGCACCGAGCAAGCCGGGGAGCTGTTTTTT. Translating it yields CASTEQAGELFF.

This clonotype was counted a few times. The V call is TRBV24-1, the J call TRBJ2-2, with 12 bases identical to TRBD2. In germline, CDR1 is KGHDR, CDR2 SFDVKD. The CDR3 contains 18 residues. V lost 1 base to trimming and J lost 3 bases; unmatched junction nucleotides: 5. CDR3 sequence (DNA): TGTGCCACCAGTGATTTCCGCGGACTAGCGGGATACACCGGGGAGCTGTTTTTT. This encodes CATSDFRGLAGYTGELFF.